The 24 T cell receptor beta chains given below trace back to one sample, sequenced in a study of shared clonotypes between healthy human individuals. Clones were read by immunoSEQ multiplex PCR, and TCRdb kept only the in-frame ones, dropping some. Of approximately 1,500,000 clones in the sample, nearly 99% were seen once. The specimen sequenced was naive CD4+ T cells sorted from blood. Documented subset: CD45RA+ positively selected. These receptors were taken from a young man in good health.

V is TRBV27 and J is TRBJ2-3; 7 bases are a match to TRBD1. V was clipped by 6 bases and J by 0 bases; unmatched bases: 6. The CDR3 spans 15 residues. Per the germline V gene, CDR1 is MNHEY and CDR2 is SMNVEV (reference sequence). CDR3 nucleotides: TGTGCCAGCAGAGGGGGCAGGGTGAGCACAGATACGCAGTATTTT. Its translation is CASRGGRVSTDTQYF.

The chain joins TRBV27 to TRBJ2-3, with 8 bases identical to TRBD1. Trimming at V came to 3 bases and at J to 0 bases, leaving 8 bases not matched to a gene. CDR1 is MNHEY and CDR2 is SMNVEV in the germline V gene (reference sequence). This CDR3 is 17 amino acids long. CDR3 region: CASSFSGGYQSTDTQYF. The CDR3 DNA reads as TGTGCCAGCAGTTTTTCAGGGGGCTACCAGAGCACAGATACGCAGTATTTT.

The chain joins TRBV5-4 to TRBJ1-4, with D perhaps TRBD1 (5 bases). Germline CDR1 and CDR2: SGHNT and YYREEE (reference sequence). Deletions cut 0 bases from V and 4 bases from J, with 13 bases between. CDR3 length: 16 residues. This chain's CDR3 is CASSLEGRGVNEKLFF. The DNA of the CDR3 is TGTGCCAGCAGCTTGGAAGGTCGGGGGGTTAATGAAAAACTGTTTTTT.

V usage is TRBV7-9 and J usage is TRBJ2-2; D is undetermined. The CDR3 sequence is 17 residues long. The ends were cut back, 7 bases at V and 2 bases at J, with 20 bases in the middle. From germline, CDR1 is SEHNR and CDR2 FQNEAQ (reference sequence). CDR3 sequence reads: CASIPVMALANTGELFF. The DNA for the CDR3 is TGTGCCAGCATTCCGGTTATGGCCCTGGCAAACACCGGGGAGCTGTTTTTT.

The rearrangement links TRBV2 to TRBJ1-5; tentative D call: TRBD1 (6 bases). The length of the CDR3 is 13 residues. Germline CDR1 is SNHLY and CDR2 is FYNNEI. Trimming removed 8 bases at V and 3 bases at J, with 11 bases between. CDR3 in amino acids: CASCRTDNQPQHF. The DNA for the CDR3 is TGTGCCAGCTGTCGGACAGACAATCAGCCCCAGCATTTT.

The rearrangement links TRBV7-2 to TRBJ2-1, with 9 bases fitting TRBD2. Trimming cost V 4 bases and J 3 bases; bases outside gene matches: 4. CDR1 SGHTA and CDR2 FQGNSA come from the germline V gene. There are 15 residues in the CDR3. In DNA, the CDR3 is TGTGCCAGCAGCTCCGGGACTAGCAGCTACAATGAGCAGTTCTTC. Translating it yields CASSSGTSSYNEQFF.

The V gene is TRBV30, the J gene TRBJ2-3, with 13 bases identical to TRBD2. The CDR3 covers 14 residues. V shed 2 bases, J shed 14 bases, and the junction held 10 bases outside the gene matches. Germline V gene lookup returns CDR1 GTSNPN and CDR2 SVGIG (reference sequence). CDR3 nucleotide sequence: TGTGCCTGGAGTCCCACTAGCGGGAGGGCCGGTTGGTATTTT. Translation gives CAWSPTSGRAGWYF.

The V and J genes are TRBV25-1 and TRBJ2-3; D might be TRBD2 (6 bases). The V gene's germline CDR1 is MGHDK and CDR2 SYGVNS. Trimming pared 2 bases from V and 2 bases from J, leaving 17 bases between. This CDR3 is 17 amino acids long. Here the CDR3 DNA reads TGTGCCAGCAGTGAAGACCCAGCGGGCAAGTTCACAGATACGCAGTATTTT. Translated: CASSEDPAGKFTDTQYF.

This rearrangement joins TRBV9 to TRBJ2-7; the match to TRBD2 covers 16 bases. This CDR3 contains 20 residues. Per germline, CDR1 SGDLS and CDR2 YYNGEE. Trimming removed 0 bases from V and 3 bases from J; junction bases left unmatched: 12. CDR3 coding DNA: TGTGCCAGCAGCGTAGGGCTCTCGGGACTAGCGGGAGGGAAGGACTACGAGCAGTACTTC. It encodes CASSVGLSGLAGGKDYEQYF.

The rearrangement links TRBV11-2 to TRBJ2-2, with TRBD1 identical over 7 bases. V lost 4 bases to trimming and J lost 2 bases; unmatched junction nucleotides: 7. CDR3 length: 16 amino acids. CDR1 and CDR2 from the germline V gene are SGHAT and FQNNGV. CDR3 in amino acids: CASSSTGTVNTGELFF. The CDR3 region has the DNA TGTGCCAGCAGCTCAACCGGGACAGTAAACACCGGGGAGCTGTTTTTT.

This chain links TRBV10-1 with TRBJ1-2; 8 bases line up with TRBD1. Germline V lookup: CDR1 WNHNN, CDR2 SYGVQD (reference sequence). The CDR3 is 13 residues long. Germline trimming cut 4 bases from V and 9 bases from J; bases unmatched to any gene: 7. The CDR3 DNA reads TGCGCCAGCAGTGGGGGACAGGCTGGGAGCTACACCTTC. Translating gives CASSGGQAGSYTF.

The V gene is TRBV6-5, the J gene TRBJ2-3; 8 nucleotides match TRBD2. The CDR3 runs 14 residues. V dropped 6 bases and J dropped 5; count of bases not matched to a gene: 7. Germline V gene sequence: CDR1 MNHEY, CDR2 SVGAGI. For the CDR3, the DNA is TGTGCCAGCAGGACTAGCGCCCTCGGAGATACGCAGTATTTT. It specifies CASRTSALGDTQYF.

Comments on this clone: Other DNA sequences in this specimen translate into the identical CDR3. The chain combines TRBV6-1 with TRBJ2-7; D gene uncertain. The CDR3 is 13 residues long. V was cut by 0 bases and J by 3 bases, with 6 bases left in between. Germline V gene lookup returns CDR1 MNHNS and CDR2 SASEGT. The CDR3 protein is CASSEALIYEQYF. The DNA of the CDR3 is TGTGCCAGCAGTGAAGCCCTTATCTACGAGCAGTACTTC.

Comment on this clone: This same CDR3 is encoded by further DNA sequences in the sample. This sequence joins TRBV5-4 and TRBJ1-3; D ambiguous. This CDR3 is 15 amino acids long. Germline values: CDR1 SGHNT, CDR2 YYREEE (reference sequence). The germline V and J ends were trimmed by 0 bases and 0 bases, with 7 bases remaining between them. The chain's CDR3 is CASSLAGSSGNTIYF. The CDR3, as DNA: TGTGCCAGCAGCTTGGCCGGGTCCTCTGGAAACACCATATATTTT.

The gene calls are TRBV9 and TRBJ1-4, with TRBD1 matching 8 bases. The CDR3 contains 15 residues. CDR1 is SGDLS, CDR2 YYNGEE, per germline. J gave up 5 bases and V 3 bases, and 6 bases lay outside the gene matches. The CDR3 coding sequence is TGTGCCAGCAGCGGCCGGACAGGGACGAATGAAAAACTGTTTTTT. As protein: CASSGRTGTNEKLFF. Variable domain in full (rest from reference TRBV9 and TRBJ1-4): DSGVTQTPKHLITATGQRVTLRCSPRSGDLSVYWYQQSLDQGLQFLIQYYNGEERAKGNILERFSAQQFPDLHSELNLSSLELGDSALYFCASSGRTGTNEKLFFGSGTQLSVL.

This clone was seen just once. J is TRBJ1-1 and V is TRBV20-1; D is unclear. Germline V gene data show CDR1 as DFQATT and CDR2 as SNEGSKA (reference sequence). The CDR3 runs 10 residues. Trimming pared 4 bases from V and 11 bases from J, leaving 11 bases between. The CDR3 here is CSAKRQSAFF. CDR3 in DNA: TGCAGTGCTAAGCGCCAGAGTGCTTTCTTT.

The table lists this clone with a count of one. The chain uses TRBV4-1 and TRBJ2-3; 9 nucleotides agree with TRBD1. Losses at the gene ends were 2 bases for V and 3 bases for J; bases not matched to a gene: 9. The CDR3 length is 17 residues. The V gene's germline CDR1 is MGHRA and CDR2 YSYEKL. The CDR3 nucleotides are TGCGCCAGCAGCCAATTTCCAGCGGACAGGGGTACAGATACGCAGTATTTT. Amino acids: CASSQFPADRGTDTQYF.

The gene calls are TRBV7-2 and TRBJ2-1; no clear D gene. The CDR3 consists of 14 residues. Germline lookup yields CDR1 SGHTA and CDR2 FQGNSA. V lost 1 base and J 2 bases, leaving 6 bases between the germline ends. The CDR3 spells CASSLGLAYNEQFF. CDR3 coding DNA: TGTGCCAGCAGCTTAGGGCTAGCCTACAATGAGCAGTTCTTC.

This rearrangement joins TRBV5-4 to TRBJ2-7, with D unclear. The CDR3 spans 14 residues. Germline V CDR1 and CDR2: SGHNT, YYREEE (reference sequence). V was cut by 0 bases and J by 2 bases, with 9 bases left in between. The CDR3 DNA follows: TGTGCCAGCAGCTTGGAGCACCCCCCCTACGAGCAGTACTTC. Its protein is CASSLEHPPYEQYF.

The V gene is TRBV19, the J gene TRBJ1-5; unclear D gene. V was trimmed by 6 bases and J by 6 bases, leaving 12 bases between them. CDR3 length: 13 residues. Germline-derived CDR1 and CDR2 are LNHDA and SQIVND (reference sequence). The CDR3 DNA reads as TGTGCCAGTAGCCTAATTGGGCCTCAGCCCCAGCATTTT. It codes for CASSLIGPQPQHF.

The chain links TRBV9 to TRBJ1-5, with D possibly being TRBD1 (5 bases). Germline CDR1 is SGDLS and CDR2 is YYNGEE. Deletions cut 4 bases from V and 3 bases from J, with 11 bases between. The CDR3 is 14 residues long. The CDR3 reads CASSPDSYNQPQHF. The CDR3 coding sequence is TGTGCCAGCAGCCCCGACAGCTACAATCAGCCCCAGCATTTT.

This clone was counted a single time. The CDR3 DNA reads as TGTGCCAGCAGCTCCGGGACTAGCGGGAGGGGGGCAGATACGCAGTATTTT. Encoded protein: CASSSGTSGRGADTQYF. V and J are TRBV5-4 and TRBJ2-3; 16 nucleotides line up with TRBD2. The CDR3 is 17 residues long. V was clipped by 3 bases and J by 4 bases; unmatched bases: 5. Germline CDR1 is SGHNT and CDR2 is YYREEE (reference sequence).

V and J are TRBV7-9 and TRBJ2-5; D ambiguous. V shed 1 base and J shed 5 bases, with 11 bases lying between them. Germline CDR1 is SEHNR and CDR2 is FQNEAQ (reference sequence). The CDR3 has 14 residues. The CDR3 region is CASSLDARLETQYF. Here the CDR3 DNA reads TGTGCCAGCAGCTTAGACGCGCGGTTGGAGACCCAGTACTTC.

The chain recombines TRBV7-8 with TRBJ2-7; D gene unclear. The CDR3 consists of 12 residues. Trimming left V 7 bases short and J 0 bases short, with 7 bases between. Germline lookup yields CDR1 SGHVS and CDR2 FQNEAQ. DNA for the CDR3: TGTGCCAGCACCCTGAGCTCCTACGAGCAGTACTTC. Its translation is CASTLSSYEQYF.